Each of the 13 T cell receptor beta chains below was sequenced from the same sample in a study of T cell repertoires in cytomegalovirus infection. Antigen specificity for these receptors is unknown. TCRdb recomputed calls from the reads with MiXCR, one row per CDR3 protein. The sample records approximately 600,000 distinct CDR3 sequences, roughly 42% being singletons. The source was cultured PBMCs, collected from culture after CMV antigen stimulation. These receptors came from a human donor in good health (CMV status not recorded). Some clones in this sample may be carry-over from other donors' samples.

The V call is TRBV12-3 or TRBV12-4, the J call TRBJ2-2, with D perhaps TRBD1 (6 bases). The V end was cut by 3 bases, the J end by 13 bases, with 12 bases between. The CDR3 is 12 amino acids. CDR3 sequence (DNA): TGTGCCAGCAGTTTTACGAGGGGGAGGCTGTTTTTT. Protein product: CASSFTRGRLFF.

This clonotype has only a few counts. CDR3 sequence reads: CASSEVPAGANTGELFF. The CDR3 region has the DNA TGTGCCAGCAGCGAAGTCCCGGCCGGGGCGAACACCGGGGAGCTGTTTTTT. The genes are TRBV7-2 and TRBJ2-2; possible D gene TRBD2, 5 bases. This CDR3 contains 17 residues. The germline V and J ends were trimmed by 5 bases and 0 bases, with 16 bases remaining between them. Germline CDR1 is SGHTA and CDR2 is FQGNSA.

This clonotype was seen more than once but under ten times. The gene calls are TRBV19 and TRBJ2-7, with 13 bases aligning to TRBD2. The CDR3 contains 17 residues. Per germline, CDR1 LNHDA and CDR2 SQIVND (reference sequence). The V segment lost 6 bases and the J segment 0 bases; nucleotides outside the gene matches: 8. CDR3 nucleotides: TGTGCCAGTAGCCTCGGACTAGCGGGAGCCCTCTCCTACGAGCAGTACTTC. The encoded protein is CASSLGLAGALSYEQYF.

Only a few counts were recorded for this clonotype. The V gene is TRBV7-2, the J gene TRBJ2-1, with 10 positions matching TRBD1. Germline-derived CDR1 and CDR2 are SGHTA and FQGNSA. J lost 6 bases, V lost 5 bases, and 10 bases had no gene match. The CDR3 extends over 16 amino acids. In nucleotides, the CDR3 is TGTGCCAGCAGCCCGGGGCGACAGGGGGCATTCAATGAGCAGTTCTTC. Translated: CASSPGRQGAFNEQFF.

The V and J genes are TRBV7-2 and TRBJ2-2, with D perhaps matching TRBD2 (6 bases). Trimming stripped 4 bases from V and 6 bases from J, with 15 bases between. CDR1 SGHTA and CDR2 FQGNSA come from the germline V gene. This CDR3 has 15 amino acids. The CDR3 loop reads CASSSQEGFSGELFF. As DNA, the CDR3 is TGTGCCAGCAGCTCTCAGGAGGGATTCTCCGGGGAGCTGTTTTTT.

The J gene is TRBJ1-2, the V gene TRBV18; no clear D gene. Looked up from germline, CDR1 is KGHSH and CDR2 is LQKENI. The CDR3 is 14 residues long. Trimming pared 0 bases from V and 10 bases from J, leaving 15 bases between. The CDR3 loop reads CASSPPGPRVYYTF. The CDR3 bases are TGTGCCAGCTCACCACCGGGCCCAAGGGTTTACTACACCTTC.

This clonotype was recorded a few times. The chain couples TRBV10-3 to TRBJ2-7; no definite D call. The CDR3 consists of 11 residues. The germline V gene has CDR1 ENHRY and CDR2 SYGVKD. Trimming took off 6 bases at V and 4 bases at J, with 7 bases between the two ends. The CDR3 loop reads CAIREMYEQYF. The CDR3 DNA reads TGTGCCATCAGGGAAATGTACGAGCAGTACTTC.

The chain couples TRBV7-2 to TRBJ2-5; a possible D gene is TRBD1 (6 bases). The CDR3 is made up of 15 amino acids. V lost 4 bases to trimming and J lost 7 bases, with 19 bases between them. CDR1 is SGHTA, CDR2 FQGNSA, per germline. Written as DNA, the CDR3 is TGTGCCAGCAGCTACTCTCGACAGCTCAGGGGGACCCAGTACTTC. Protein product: CASSYSRQLRGTQYF.

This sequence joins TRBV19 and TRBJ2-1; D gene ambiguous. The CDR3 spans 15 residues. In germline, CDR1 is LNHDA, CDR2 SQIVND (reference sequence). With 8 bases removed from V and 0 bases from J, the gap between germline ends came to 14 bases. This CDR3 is CASSLEPSSYNEQFF. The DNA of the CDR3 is TGTGCCAGTTCGTTGGAGCCGAGCTCCTACAATGAGCAGTTCTTC.

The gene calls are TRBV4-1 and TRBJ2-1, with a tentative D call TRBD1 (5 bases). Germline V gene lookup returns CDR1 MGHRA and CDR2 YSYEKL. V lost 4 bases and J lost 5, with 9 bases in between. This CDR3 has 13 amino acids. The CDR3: CASSRVGHNEQFF. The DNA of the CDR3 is TGCGCCAGCAGCCGCGTGGGGCACAATGAGCAGTTCTTC.

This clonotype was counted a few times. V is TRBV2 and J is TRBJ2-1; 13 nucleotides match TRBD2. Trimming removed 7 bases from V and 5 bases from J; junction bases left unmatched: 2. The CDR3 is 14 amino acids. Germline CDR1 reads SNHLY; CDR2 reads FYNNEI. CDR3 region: CASTGTSGDNEQFF. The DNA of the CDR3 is TGTGCCAGCACCGGGACTAGCGGGGACAATGAGCAGTTCTTC.

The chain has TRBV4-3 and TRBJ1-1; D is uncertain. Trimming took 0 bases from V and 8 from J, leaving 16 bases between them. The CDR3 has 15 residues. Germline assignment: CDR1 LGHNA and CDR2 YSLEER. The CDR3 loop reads CASSQEMGEVSEAFF. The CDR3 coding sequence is TGCGCCAGCAGCCAAGAAATGGGAGAGGTCTCCGAAGCTTTCTTT.

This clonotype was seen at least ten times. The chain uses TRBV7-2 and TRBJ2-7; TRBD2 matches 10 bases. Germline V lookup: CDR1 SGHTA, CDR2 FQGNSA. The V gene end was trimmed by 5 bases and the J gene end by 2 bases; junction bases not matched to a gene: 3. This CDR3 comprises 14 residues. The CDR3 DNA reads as TGTGCCAGCAGCCTCAGCGGGAGGGCCTACGAGCAGTACTTC. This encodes CASSLSGRAYEQYF.